These 6 T cell receptor beta chains came from one sample sequenced in a study of cytomegalovirus exposure and HLA in healthy donors. 13 Jbeta primers and 60 Vbeta primers were used for the PCR. Method: immunoSEQ multiplex PCR; TCRdb's copy keeps in-frame clones and lacks some. The sample holds 200,000 or so clones, 82% seen once. The sequenced sample was PBMCs. These receptors originate from a boy under 10 years old in good health and CMV-seronegative.

The chain uses TRBV6-5 and TRBJ1-2; the match to TRBD1 covers 9 bases. The CDR3 runs to 14 residues. The V gene's germline CDR1 is MNHEY and CDR2 SVGAGI. The J segment lost 5 bases and the V segment lost 6 bases, leaving 7 bases of the junction unmatched. The CDR3 region is CASRLGQGLYGYTF. DNA for the CDR3: TGTGCCAGCAGGTTGGGACAGGGCCTTTATGGCTACACCTTC.

The chain is built from TRBV7-2 and TRBJ2-7, with TRBD1 identical over 8 bases. Germline V gene data show CDR1 as SGHTA and CDR2 as FQGNSA. The CDR3 spans 14 residues. The V segment lost 1 base and the J segment 2 bases; nucleotides outside the gene matches: 1. CDR3 in DNA: TGTGCCAGCAGCTTAGGGACAGGGACCTACGAGCAGTACTTC. Translated, it gives CASSLGTGTYEQYF.

The rearrangement uses TRBV5-4 and TRBJ2-3, with 8 bases lining up with TRBD2. The V and J ends lost 0 bases and 2 bases, in that order; junction bases with no gene match: 5. The CDR3 contains 16 residues. In germline, CDR1 is SGHNT, CDR2 YYREEE (reference sequence). CDR3 in amino acids: CASSLAGTRNTDTQYF. CDR3 sequence (DNA): TGTGCCAGCAGCTTGGCCGGGACTAGGAACACAGATACGCAGTATTTT. Supplemented by reference TRBV5-4 and TRBJ2-3, the full variable domain reads ETGVTQSPTHLIKTRGQQVTLRCSSQSGHNTVSWYQQALGQGPQFIFQYYREEENGRGNFPPRFSGLQFPNYSSELNVNALELDDSALYLCASSLAGTRNTDTQYFGPGTRLTVL.

This chain links TRBV9 with TRBJ2-2; 12 bases fit TRBD2. In germline, CDR1 is SGDLS, CDR2 YYNGEE. CDR3 length: 17 amino acids. The V gene end was trimmed by 1 base and the J gene end by 4 bases; junction bases not matched to a gene: 5. The CDR3 spells CASSVPLAGGGTGELFF. Here the CDR3 DNA reads TGTGCCAGCAGCGTACCGCTAGCGGGGGGGGGCACCGGGGAGCTGTTTTTT.

The gene calls are TRBV6-5 and TRBJ2-7; no reliable D call. The CDR3 contains 12 residues. Looked up from germline, CDR1 is MNHEY and CDR2 is SVGAGI. V was shortened by 6 bases and J by 6 bases, with 12 bases between the two germline ends. CDR3 nucleotide sequence: TGTGCCAGCAGCAGAGAGACGGGCGAGCAGTACTTC. It yields the protein CASSRETGEQYF.

This clone appeared once. The chain links TRBV9 to TRBJ1-1, with 8 nucleotides matching TRBD1. J was trimmed by 4 bases and V by 3 bases; bases with no gene match: 5. The CDR3 totals 14 residues. Germline CDR1 reads SGDLS; CDR2 reads YYNGEE. The CDR3 nucleotides read TGTGCCAGCAGCGGACAGGGGATAGGCACTGAAGCTTTCTTT. Protein: CASSGQGIGTEAFF.